Ten or more counts support the clone carrying this T cell receptor beta chain. Its target is not known. Germline values: CDR1 SQVTM, CDR2 ANQGSEA. The CDR3 is 12 amino acids. V was clipped by 4 bases and J by 4 bases, with 8 bases between them. Each CDR3 protein is one row after TCRdb ran MiXCR on the RACE reads. The data contain some 84,000 distinct CDR3 sequences, 8% to 13% of them singletons. Noted time point: patch test 2, 6 weeks after DPC sensitization. The treatment: therapeutic diphenylcyclopropenone sensitization with weekly scalp DPC. Patients had alopecia, were aged 18 to 70, and were not pregnant. This specimen belongs to a study of human T cells and chemical hapten exposure. Study at large: Diphenylcyclopropenone, dosed weekly to the scalp, was given to patients throughout the roughly 25-week study.

Findings and limits, study-wide: The presence of alopecia in the donors means their immune response may differ from healthy people's. There was a positive correlation between PT1 expanded TCR counts and patch test score.

The J gene is TRBJ1-5, the V gene TRBV29-1; perhaps TRBD1 as D (5 bases). This clonotype was sampled from a woman aged 50 to 60 with alopecia areata. Some clones in this sample may be carry-over from other donors' samples. The sample in question was whole blood, obtained in connection with sensitization to the hapten diphenylcyclopropenone (DPC). The CDR3 sequence: CSVGDLNQPQHF. The CDR3 coding sequence is TGCAGCGTTGGGGACCTAAATCAGCCCCAGCATTTT. Full variable domain (missing parts from reference TRBV29-1 and TRBJ1-5): SAVISQKPSRDICQRGTSLTIQCQVDSQVTMMFWYRQQPGQSLTLIATANQGSEATYESGFVIDKFPISRPNLTFSTLTVSNMSPEDSSIYLCSVGDLNQPQHFGDGTRLSIL.